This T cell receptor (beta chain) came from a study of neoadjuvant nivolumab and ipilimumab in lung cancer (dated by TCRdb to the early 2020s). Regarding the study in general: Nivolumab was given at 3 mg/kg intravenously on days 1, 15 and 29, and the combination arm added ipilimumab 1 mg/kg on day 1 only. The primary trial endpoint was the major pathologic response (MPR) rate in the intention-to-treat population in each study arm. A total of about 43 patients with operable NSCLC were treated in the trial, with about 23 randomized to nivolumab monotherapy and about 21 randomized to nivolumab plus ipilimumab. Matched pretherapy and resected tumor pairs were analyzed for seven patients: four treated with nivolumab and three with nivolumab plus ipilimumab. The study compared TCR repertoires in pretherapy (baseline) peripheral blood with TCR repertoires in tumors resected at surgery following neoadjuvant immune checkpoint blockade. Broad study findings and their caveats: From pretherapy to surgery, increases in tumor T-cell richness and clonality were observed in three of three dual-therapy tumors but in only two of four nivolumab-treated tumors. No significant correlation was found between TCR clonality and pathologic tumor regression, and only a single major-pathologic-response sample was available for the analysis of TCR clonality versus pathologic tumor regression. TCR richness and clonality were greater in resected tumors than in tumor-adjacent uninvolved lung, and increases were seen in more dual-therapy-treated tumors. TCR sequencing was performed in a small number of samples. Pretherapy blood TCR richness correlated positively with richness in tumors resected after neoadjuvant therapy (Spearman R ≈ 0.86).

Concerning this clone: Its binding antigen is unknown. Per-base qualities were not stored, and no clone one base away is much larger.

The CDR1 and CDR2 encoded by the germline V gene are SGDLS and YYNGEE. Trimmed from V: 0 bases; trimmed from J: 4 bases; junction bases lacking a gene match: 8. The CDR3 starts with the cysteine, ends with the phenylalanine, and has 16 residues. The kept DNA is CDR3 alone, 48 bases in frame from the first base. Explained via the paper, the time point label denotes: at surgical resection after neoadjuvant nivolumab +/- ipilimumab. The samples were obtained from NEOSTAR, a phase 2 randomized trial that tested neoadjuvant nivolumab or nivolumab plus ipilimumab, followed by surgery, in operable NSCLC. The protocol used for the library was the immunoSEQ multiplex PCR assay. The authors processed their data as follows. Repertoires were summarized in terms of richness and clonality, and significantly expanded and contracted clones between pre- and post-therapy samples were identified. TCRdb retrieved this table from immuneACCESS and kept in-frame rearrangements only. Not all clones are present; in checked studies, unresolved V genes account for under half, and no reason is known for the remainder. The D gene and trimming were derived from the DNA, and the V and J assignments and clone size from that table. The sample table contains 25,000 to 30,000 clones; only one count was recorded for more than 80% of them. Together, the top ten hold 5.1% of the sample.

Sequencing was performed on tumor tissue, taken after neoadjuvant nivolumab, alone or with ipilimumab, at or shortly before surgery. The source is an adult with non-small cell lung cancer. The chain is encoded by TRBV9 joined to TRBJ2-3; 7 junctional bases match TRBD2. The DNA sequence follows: TGTGCCAGCAGCGTAGGAGGACTAGACTTGGCAGATACGCAGTATTTT. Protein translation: CASSVGGLDLADTQYF.